This T cell receptor beta chain was sequenced during a study of blood T cell dynamics during melanoma immunotherapy. The time point here: pre-treatment baseline. One draw preceded checkpoint blockade; another followed its first cycle at week 3. Patients with prior systemic cancer treatment, concomitant immunosuppressants, or other active malignancies were excluded. V was shortened by 1 base and J by 4 bases, with 12 bases between the two germline ends. This CDR3 contains 15 residues. Germline values: CDR1 SGHRS, CDR2 YFSETQ. TCRdb's copy holds only in-frame clones and misses some; the assay was immunoSEQ multiplex PCR. The sample records 10,000 or so clones, roughly 90% being singletons.

This specimen was blood, taken from a patient treated with checkpoint blockade. This chain connects TRBV5-1 to TRBJ2-1; D remains unclear. This receptor was obtained from a human donor with melanoma. Written as DNA, the CDR3 is TGCGCCAGCAGCTTGCCTTCTGGGCAATACAATGAGCAGTTCTTC. This sequence encodes CASSLPSGQYNEQFF.